These 12 T cell receptor beta chains came from one sample sequenced in a study of beta chain features in type 1 diabetes. Expressed TCRB transcripts were sequenced because the entire RNA isolate underwent reverse transcription. Clones were sequenced by immunoSEQ multiplex PCR, and TCRdb holds only the in-frame ones, with some missing. In the table there are 150,000 or so clones, about 9.2% of which are singletons. Sequenced material: central memory CD4+ T cells from blood. Receptor source: a man between 18 and 35 years old in good health.

This clone was observed a few times. This rearrangement joins TRBV7-6 to TRBJ2-7; 8 bases are shared with TRBD2. From germline, CDR1 is SGHVS and CDR2 FNYEAQ. V shed 3 bases and J 0 bases; nucleotides not matched to a gene: 10. The CDR3 has 17 amino acids. In DNA, the CDR3 is TGTGCCAGCAGCTTTGGGCCCGCCGGGGGGGGCTCCTACGAGCAGTACTTC. It specifies CASSFGPAGGGSYEQYF.

In its sample, this clone was seen many times. The rearrangement uses TRBV7-2 and TRBJ2-5, with TRBD2 identical over 11 bases. The CDR3 loop spans 16 amino acids. V shed 4 bases and J 7 bases; nucleotides not matched to a gene: 11. Germline V gives CDR1 SGHTA, CDR2 FQGNSA. The CDR3 loop reads CASSSPGLAASMTQYF. CDR3 nucleotide sequence: TGTGCCAGCAGCTCGCCGGGACTAGCGGCTTCGATGACCCAGTACTTC. Drawing the rest from reference TRBV7-2 and TRBJ2-5, the complete variable domain is GAGVSQSPSNKVTEKGKDVELRCDPISGHTALYWYRQSLGQGLEFLIYFQGNSAPDKSGLPSDRFSAERTGGSVSTLTIQRTQQEDSAVYLCASSSPGLAASMTQYFGPGTRLLVL.

This clone came up a few times. This chain connects TRBV7-2 to TRBJ1-2; D not resolved. There are 14 residues in the CDR3. The V end was cut by 0 bases, the J end by 5 bases, with 10 bases between. Germline-derived CDR1 and CDR2 are SGHTA and FQGNSA. The CDR3 region is CASSLAQTRYGYTF. CDR3 bases: TGTGCCAGCAGCTTAGCGCAGACACGGTATGGCTACACCTTC.

Only a few counts were recorded for this clone. The genes are TRBV5-1 and TRBJ2-3; 7 bases are a match to TRBD1. Germline CDR1 reads SGHRS; CDR2 reads YFSETQ. The CDR3 consists of 14 residues. J gave up 6 bases and V 0 bases, and 4 bases lay outside the gene matches. CDR3 amino acids: CASSLEGGRDTQYF. The CDR3 region has the DNA TGCGCCAGCAGCTTGGAAGGGGGCAGGGATACGCAGTATTTT.

The sample holds a few counts of this clone. V and J are TRBV5-1 and TRBJ1-4; possibly TRBD1 for D (6 bases). Germline loops: CDR1 SGHRS, CDR2 YFSETQ. This CDR3 spans 16 amino acids. The V end was cut by 4 bases, the J end by 0 bases, with 13 bases between. The CDR3 loop is CASSGGQFSTNEKLFF. CDR3 sequence (DNA): TGCGCCAGCAGCGGTGGACAGTTCTCAACTAATGAAAAACTGTTTTTT.

V and J are TRBV5-1 and TRBJ2-7; perhaps TRBD2 as D (5 bases). Germline values: CDR1 SGHRS, CDR2 YFSETQ. The CDR3 totals 15 residues. Trimming took 5 bases from V and 2 from J, leaving 17 bases between them. The CDR3: CASSLEPGKTYEQYF. As DNA, the CDR3 is TGCGCCAGCAGTTTAGAACCCGGGAAAACCTACGAGCAGTACTTC.

This clone has just a few counts. The chain uses TRBV7-2 and TRBJ1-1; weak D call: TRBD1 (6 bases). Per the germline V gene, CDR1 is SGHTA and CDR2 is FQGNSA. Trimming pared 3 bases from V and 1 base from J, leaving 9 bases between. The CDR3 spans 14 residues. The CDR3 region is CASSFGDTNTEAFF. The CDR3 DNA reads as TGTGCCAGCAGCTTTGGGGACACGAACACTGAAGCTTTCTTT.

V gene TRBV4-3 combines with J gene TRBJ2-7; 9 positions agree with TRBD2. J gave up 3 bases and V 0 bases, and 12 bases lay outside the gene matches. The CDR3 sequence is 18 residues long. The V gene's germline CDR1 is LGHNA and CDR2 YSLEER. The CDR3 is CASSQEVERGAVNYEQYF. CDR3 bases: TGCGCCAGCAGCCAAGAAGTCGAGCGGGGGGCCGTAAACTACGAGCAGTACTTC.

The chain joins TRBV18 to TRBJ1-2; 8 bases are a match to TRBD1. CDR3 length: 15 residues. The V and J ends lost 3 bases and 0 bases, in that order; junction bases with no gene match: 3. Germline V gene lookup returns CDR1 KGHSH and CDR2 LQKENI. CDR3 DNA: TGTGCCAGCTCACCGGGACAGGCAGCTAACTATGGCTACACCTTC. Protein sequence: CASSPGQAANYGYTF.

The chain joins TRBV4-3 to TRBJ1-6; TRBD1 matches at 8 bases. V gave up 0 bases and J gave up 8 bases; unmatched junction bases: 9. The CDR3 loop spans 17 amino acids. CDR1 is LGHNA and CDR2 is YSLEER in the germline V gene. The CDR3 coding sequence is TGCGCCAGCAGCCAAGATATAAGGACAGGGAGGGATTCACCCCTCCACTTT. This codes for CASSQDIRTGRDSPLHF.

This clone showed up just a few times. This sequence joins TRBV19 and TRBJ2-1; D is possibly TRBD1 (6 bases). There are 16 residues in the CDR3. In germline, CDR1 is LNHDA, CDR2 SQIVND (reference sequence). The V gene lost 5 bases and the J gene lost 0 bases, with 14 bases spanning the gap. CDR3 in amino acids: CASSGNRASSYNEQFF. In nucleotides, the CDR3 is TGTGCCAGTAGTGGAAACAGGGCTAGCTCCTACAATGAGCAGTTCTTC.

This clone was observed a few times. J is TRBJ1-4 and V is TRBV7-2; D remains unclear. CDR1 is SGHTA and CDR2 is FQGNSA in the germline V gene. CDR3 length equals 15 residues. The ends were cut back, 2 bases at V and 3 bases at J, with 10 bases in the middle. The CDR3 loop is CASSLRRAANEKLFF. CDR3 coding DNA: TGTGCCAGCAGCTTACGGAGGGCAGCTAATGAAAAACTGTTTTTT.